This T cell receptor beta chain was profiled in a study of spatial heterogeneity in lung cancer. For the study at large: The correlation between TCR transcript counts in tumor regions and a T cell module score from matched bulk RNA-seq was strong.

The time point was: sample taken at primary tumor resection. Unsorted tumor, nontumor lung tissue or cryopreserved PBMC supplied the whole RNA. TCRdb re-called the 5' RACE reads through MiXCR, storing one row per CDR3 protein. This sample has 5,000 to 6,000 distinct CDR3 sequences, with approximately 8.4% found just once. A note on this clonotype: Antigen: not known.

Trimming removed 5 bases from V and 5 bases from J; junction bases left unmatched: 8. CDR1 is SGHTA and CDR2 is FQGNSA in the germline V gene. CDR3 length: 14 residues. Study-level results: Tumor mutation count correlated with how many alpha and beta TCRs expanded intratumorally.

The receptor comes from a female donor with early-stage non-small cell lung cancer. This material consisted of lung tumor tissue, taken at surgery. The V gene is TRBV7-2, the J gene TRBJ2-5, with 7 bases aligning to TRBD2. The CDR3 loop is CASSGRDYVETQYF. The CDR3, as DNA: TGTGCCAGCAGCGGTAGGGACTACGTGGAGACCCAGTACTTC.